The 6 T cell receptor beta chains reported below all come from one sample, sequenced in a study of blood T cell repertoires in COVID-19. The assay was immunoSEQ multiplex PCR, and TCRdb's table has in-frame clones only and misses some. This repertoire shows nearly 250,000 clones, roughly four fifths found once; its top ten account for 1.5% to 2%. Sequencing used peripheral blood. The receptors were sampled from a woman older than 75 with acute or convalescent COVID-19.

The chain couples TRBV7-2 to TRBJ2-1, with D possibly matching TRBD2 (5 bases). Germline loops: CDR1 SGHTA, CDR2 FQGNSA. CDR3 length: 15 residues. V was trimmed by 1 base and J by 3 bases, leaving 10 bases between them. As DNA, the CDR3 is TGTGCCAGCAGCTTAGAAGCGGAGCTCTACAATGAGCAGTTCTTC. Protein: CASSLEAELYNEQFF.

This CDR3 reads CASSQRGATYNEQFF. For the CDR3, the DNA is TGCGCCAGCAGTCAACGGGGGGCGACCTACAATGAGCAGTTCTTC. The chain carries TRBV5-1 and TRBJ2-1; D may be TRBD2 (7 bases). The germline V gene encodes CDR1 SGHRS and CDR2 YFSETQ. The length of the CDR3 is 15 residues. Deletions cut 5 bases from V and 2 bases from J, with 14 bases between.

V usage is TRBV29-1 and J usage is TRBJ2-5, with 7 bases fitting TRBD1. From germline, CDR1 is SQVTM and CDR2 ANQGSEA. CDR3 length equals 16 residues. After removal of 4 bases from V and 0 bases from J, the junction contained 11 bases not matched to a gene. CDR3 DNA: TGCAGCGTTGTGCGTCAGGGGGTTGATTACCAAGAGACCCAGTACTTC. Amino acid sequence: CSVVRQGVDYQETQYF.

The chain employs TRBV6-6 and TRBJ1-5; 8 nucleotides match TRBD1. Trimming at V came to 0 bases and at J to 4 bases, leaving 5 bases not matched to a gene. Germline CDR1 reads MNHNY; CDR2 reads SVGAGI (reference sequence). The CDR3 is 16 amino acids. This CDR3 reads CASSYSSTGANQPQHF. In DNA form, the CDR3 reads TGTGCCAGCAGTTACTCGTCGACAGGGGCTAATCAGCCCCAGCATTTT.

This chain joins TRBV18 and TRBJ1-2; the D gene is possibly TRBD1 (5 bases). The V end was cut by 3 bases, the J end by 3 bases, with 14 bases between. The CDR3 contains 15 residues. The germline V gene has CDR1 KGHSH and CDR2 LQKENI. The CDR3 here is CASSPTGETDYGYTF. The CDR3 DNA reads TGTGCCAGCTCACCCACGGGGGAGACTGACTATGGCTACACCTTC.

The rearrangement joins TRBV19 to TRBJ2-2; 8 bases align to TRBD1. The V segment lost 8 bases and the J segment 3 bases; nucleotides outside the gene matches: 5. The CDR3 has 14 residues. Germline V gene data show CDR1 as LNHDA and CDR2 as SQIVND (reference sequence). CDR3 nucleotide sequence: TGTGCCAGTTGCAGGGGGCGCCACACCGGGGAGCTGTTTTTT. Protein sequence: CASCRGRHTGELFF.